This T cell receptor (beta chain) was obtained from a study of shared clonotypes between healthy human individuals. Turning to the study itself: Two women and a few men aged 18 to 49 made up the donors. Each donor's CD4 naive and CD4 memory cells filled three plates apiece, CD8 naive two, and CD8 memory one. Study-level points and caveats: Clonotype sharing across a few donors was observed for about 4.8% of naive CD4 clonotypes.

It was about 210 ng DNA, some 30,000 T cell genomes, that sorted-subset replicate PCRs used. TCRdb's table, derived via immunoSEQ multiplex PCR, lists solely in-frame clones and lacks some. The table lists roughly 2.1 million clones, around 93% of them singletons, with under 2% in the top ten. Naive CD8 populations comprised CD45RO-negative cells positively selected for CCR7, excluding terminally differentiated effector memory CD45RA+ cells. This clone has a single count. Its antigen is currently unknown. The material sequenced was naive CD8+ T cells from PBMCs. This TCR was sampled from a man between 18 and 29 years old in good health. Some clones in this sample may be carry-over from other donors' samples.

CDR3 protein: CASSQGYSYEQYF. The CDR3 nucleotides read TGCGCCAGCAGCCAAGGGTACAGTTACGAGCAGTACTTC. The chain recombines TRBV4-3 with TRBJ2-7, with no clear D. The germline V gene encodes CDR1 LGHNA and CDR2 YSLEER. Deletions cut 1 base from V and 4 bases from J, with 8 bases between. The CDR3 extends over 13 amino acids.